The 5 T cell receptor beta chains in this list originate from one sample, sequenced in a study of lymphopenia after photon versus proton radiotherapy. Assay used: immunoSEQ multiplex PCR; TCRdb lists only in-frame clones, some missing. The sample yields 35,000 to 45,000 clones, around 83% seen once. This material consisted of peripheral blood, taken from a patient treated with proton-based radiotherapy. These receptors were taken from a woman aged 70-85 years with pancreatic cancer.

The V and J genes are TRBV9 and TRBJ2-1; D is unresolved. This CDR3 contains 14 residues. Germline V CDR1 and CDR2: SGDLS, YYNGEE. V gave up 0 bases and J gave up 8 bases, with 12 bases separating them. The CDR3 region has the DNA TGTGCCAGCAGCGTAGAGCAGCGTACCGATGAGCAGTTCTTC. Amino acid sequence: CASSVEQRTDEQFF.

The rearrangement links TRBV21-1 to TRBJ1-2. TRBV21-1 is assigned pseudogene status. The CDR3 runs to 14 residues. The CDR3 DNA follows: TGTGCCAGCAGCAAAGTGCCGAAGTCGGACGGCTACACCTTC. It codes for CASSKVPKSDGYTF.

CDR3 bases: TGTGCCAGCAGCAGAGGGGGGACAGGGGATAACAATGAGCAGTTCTTC. It yields the protein CASSRGGTGDNNEQFF. The chain couples TRBV7-2 to TRBJ2-1; 10 bases map to TRBD1. The CDR3 spans 16 residues. V trimming: 5 bases; J trimming: 5 bases; junction bases outside the gene matches: 9. Per germline, CDR1 SGHTA and CDR2 FQGNSA.

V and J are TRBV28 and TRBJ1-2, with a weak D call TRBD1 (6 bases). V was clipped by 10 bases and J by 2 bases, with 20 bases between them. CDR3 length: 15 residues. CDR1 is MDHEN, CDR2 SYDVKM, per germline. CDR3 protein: CANAGWAGANYGYTF. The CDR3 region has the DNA TGTGCCAACGCCGGTTGGGCGGGGGCGAACTATGGCTACACCTTC.

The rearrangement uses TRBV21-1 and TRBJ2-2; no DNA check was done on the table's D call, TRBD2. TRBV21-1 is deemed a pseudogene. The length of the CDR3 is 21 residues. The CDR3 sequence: CASSLLSAGLAGGDDTGELFF. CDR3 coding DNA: TGTGCCAGCAGCCTCCTCTCAGCGGGACTAGCGGGAGGGGACGACACCGGGGAGCTGTTTTTT.